This TCR beta chain emerged from a study of T cell repertoires in cytomegalovirus infection. Study-wide findings and caveats: Using cumulative public TCR beta family frequency, the authors identified those who carried CMV together with the relevant HLA.

From the reads, TCRdb called clonotypes with MiXCR, one entry per CDR3 protein. The table records roughly 350,000 distinct CDR3 sequences, about 35% of them present only once. Concerning this clonotype: Its antigen is unidentified.

CDR3 length: 15 amino acids. Germline V CDR1 and CDR2: LNHDA, SQIVND (reference sequence). J gave up 5 bases and V 4 bases, and 7 bases lay outside the gene matches. This specimen consisted of cultured PBMCs, obtained from culture after CMV antigen stimulation. The genes are TRBV19 and TRBJ1-1, with 10 bases matching TRBD1. The clonotype originates from a human donor in good health (CMV status not recorded). Some clones in this sample may be carry-over from other donors' samples. CDR3 nucleotide sequence: TGTGCCAGTAGTAGTTCCGGGACAGGGGTAACTGAAGCTTTCTTT. This translates into CASSSSGTGVTEAFF.